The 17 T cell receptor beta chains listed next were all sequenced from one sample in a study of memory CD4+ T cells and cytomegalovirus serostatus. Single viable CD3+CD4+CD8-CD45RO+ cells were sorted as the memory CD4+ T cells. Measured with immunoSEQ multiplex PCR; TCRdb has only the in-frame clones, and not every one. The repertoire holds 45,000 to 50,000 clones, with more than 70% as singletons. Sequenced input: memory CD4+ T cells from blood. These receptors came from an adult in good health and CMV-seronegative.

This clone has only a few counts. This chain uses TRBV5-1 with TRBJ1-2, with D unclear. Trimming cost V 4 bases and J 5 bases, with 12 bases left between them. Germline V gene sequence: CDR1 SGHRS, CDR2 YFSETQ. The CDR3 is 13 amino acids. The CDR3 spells CASSRTDLYGYTF. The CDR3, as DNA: TGCGCCAGCAGCAGGACCGACCTTTATGGCTACACCTTC.

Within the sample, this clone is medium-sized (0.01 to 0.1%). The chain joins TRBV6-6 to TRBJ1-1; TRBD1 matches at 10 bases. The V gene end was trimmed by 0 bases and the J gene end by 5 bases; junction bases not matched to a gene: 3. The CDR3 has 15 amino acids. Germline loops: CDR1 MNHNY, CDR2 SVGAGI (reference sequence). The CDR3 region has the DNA TGTGCCAGCAGTTACTCGGGACAGGGGCGGACTGAAGCTTTCTTT. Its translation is CASSYSGQGRTEAFF.

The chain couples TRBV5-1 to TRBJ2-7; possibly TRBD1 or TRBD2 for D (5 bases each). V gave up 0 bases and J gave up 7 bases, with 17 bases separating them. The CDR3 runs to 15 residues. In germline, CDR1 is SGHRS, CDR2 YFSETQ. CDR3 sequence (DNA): TGCGCCAGCAGCTTGGCCACCGGGGCCCCGGGGGAGCAGTACTTC. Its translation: CASSLATGAPGEQYF.

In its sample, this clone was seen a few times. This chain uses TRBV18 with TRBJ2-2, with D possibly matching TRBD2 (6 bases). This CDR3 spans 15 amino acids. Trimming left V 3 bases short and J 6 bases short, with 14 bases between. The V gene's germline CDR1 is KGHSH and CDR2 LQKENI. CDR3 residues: CASSPGLATAGELFF. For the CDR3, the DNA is TGTGCCAGCTCACCCGGGCTAGCGACCGCCGGGGAGCTGTTTTTT.

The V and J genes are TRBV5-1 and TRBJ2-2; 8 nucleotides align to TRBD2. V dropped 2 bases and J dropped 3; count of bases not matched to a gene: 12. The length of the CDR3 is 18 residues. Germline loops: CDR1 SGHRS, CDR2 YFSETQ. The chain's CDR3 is CASSFRGRQFRDTGELFF. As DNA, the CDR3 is TGCGCCAGCAGCTTTCGCGGGAGGCAATTCCGCGACACCGGGGAGCTGTTTTTT.

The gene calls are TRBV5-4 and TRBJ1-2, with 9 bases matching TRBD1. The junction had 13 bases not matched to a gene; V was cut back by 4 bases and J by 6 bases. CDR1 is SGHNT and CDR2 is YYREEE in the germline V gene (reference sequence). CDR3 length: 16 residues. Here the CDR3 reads CASSPPLGQGEDGYTF. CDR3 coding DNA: TGTGCCAGCAGCCCCCCCCTGGGACAGGGAGAAGATGGCTACACCTTC.

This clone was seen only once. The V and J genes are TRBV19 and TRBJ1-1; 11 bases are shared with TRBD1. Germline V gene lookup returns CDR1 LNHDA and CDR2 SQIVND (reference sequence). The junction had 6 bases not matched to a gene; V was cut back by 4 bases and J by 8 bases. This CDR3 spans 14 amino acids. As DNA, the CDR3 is TGTGCCAGTAGTAGGGACAGGGGGTCGAGGGAAGCTTTCTTT. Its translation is CASSRDRGSREAFF.

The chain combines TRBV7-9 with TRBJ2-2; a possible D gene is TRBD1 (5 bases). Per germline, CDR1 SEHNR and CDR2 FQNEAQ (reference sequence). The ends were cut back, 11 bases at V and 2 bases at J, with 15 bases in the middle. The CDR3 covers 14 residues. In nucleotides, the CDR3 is TGTGCCCCCTCGATACAGGAAAACACCGGGGAGCTGTTTTTT. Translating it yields CAPSIQENTGELFF.

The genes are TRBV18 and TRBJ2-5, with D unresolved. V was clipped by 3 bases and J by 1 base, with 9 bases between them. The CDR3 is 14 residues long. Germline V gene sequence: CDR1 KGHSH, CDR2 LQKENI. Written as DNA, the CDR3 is TGTGCCAGCTCACCTGCCAGATCCCAAGAGACCCAGTACTTC. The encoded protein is CASSPARSQETQYF.

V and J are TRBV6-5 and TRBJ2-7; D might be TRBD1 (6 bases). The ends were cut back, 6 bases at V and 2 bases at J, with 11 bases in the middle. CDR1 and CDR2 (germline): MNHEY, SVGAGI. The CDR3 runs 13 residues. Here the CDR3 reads CASSNRVPYEQYF. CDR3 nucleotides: TGTGCCAGCAGCAACAGGGTCCCCTACGAGCAGTACTTC.

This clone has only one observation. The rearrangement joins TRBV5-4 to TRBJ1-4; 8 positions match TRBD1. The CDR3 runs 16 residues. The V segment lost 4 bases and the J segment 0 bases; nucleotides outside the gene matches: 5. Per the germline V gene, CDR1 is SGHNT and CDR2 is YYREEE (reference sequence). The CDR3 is CASSKDRASTNEKLFF. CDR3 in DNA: TGTGCCAGCAGCAAGGACAGGGCCTCAACTAATGAAAAACTGTTTTTT.

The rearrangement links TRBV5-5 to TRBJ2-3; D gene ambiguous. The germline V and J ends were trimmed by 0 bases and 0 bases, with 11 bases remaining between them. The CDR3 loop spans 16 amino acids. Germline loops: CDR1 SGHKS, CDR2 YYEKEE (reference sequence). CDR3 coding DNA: TGTGCCAGCAGCTTGGCCCCGGATATGAGCACAGATACGCAGTATTTT. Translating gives CASSLAPDMSTDTQYF.

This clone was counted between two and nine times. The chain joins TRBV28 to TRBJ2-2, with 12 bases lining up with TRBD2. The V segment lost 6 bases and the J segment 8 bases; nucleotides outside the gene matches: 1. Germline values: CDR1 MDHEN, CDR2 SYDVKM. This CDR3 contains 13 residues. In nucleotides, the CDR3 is TGTGCCAGCAGGCTAGCGGGAGGGGGGGAGCTGTTTTTT. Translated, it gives CASRLAGGGELFF.

The CDR3 sequence: CASSLRGTEAFF. CDR3 coding DNA: TGTGCCAGCAGCTTAAGGGGCACTGAAGCTTTCTTT. This chain joins TRBV7-8 and TRBJ1-1, with a possible D match to TRBD1 (5 bases). The CDR3 length is 12 residues. V lost 2 bases to trimming and J lost 4 bases, with 5 bases between them. The germline CDR1 and CDR2 sequences are SGHVS and FQNEAQ.

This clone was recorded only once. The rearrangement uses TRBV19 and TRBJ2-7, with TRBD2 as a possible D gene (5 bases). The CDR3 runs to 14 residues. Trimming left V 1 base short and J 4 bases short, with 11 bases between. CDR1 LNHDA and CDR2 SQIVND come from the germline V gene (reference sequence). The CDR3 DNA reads TGTGCCAGTAGTATAGCCAGAGGAGGTTACGAGCAGTACTTC. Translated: CASSIARGGYEQYF. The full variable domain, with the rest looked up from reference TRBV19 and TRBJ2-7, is DGGITQSPKYLFRKEGQNVTLSCEQNLNHDAMYWYRQDPGQGLRLIYYSQIVNDFQKGDIAEGYSVSREKKESFPLTVTSAQKNPTAFYLCASSIARGGYEQYFGPGTRLTVT.

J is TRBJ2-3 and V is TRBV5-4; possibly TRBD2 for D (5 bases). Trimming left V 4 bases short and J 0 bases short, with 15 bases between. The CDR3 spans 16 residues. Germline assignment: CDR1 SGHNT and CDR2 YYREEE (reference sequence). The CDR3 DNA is TGTGCCAGCAGCCCCGGACTGGTGACTAGCACAGATACGCAGTATTTT. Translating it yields CASSPGLVTSTDTQYF.

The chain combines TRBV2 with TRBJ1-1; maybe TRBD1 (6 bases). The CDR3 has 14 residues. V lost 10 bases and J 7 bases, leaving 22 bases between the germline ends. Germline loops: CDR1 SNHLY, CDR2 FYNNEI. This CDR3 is CATGKSGTQYEAFF. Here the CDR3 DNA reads TGTGCCACCGGGAAATCCGGGACACAATATGAAGCTTTCTTT.